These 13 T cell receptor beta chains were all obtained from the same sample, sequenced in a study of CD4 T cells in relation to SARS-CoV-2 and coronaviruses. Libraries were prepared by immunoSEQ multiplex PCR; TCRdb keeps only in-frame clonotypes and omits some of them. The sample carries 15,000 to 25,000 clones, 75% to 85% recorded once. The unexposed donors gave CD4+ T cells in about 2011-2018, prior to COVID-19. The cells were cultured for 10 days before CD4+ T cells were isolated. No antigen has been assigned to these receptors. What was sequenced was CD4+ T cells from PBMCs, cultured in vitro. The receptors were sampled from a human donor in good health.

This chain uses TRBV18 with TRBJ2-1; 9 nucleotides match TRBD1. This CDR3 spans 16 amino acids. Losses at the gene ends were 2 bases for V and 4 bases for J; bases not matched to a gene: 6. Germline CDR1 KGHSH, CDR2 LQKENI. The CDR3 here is CASSPRDREIYNEQFF. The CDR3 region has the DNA TGTGCCAGCTCACCAAGGGACAGGGAGATTTACAATGAGCAGTTCTTC. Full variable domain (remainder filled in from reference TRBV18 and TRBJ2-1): NAGVMQNPRHLVRRRGQEARLRCSPMKGHSHVYWYRQLPEEGLKFMVYLQKENIIDESGMPKERFSAEFPKEGPSILRIQQVVRGDSAAYFCASSPRDREIYNEQFFGPGTRLTVL.

CDR3 residues: CASGRGNTEAFF. CDR3 nucleotide sequence: TGTGCCAGTGGGCGGGGTAATACTGAAGCTTTCTTT. The V and J genes are TRBV5-5 and TRBJ1-1; unclear D gene. The CDR3 is 12 residues long. Trimming cost V 8 bases and J 5 bases, with 13 bases left between them. The germline V gene encodes CDR1 SGHKS and CDR2 YYEKEE (reference sequence).

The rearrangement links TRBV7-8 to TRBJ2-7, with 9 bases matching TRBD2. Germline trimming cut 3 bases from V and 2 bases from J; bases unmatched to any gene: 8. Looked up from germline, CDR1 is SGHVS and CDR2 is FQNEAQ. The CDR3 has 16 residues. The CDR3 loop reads CASSFVAGANPYEQYF. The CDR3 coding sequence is TGTGCCAGCAGCTTCGTAGCGGGAGCTAATCCCTACGAGCAGTACTTC.

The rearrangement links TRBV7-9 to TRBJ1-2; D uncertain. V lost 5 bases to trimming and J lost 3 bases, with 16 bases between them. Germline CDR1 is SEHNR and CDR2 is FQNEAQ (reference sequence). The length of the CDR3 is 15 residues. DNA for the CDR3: TGTGCCAGCAGCCAGAGTTTCGGCCGCCACTATGGCTACACCTTC. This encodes CASSQSFGRHYGYTF. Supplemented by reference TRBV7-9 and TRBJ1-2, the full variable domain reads DTGVSQNPRHKITKRGQNVTFRCDPISEHNRLYWYRQTLGQGPEFLTYFQNEAQLEKSRLLSDRFSAERPKGSFSTLEIQRTEQGDSAMYLCASSQSFGRHYGYTFGSGTRLTVV.

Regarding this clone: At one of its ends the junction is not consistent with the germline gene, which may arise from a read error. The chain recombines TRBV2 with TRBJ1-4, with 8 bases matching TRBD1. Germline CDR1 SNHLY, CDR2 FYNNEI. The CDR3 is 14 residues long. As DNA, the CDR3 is TGTGCCACCAGTCCGGGACAGGTACGGGAAAAACTGTTTTTT. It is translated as CATSPGQVREKLFF.

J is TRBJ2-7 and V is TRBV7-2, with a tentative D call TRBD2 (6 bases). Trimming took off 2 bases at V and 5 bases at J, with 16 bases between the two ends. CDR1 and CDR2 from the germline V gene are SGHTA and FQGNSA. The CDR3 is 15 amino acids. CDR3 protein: CASSLRGLVRDEQYF. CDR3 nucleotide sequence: TGTGCCAGCAGCTTACGGGGGTTGGTCAGAGACGAGCAGTACTTC. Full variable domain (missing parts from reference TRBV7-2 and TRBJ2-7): GAGVSQSPSNKVTEKGKDVELRCDPISGHTALYWYRQSLGQGLEFLIYFQGNSAPDKSGLPSDRFSAERTGGSVSTLTIQRTQQEDSAVYLCASSLRGLVRDEQYFGPGTRLTVT.

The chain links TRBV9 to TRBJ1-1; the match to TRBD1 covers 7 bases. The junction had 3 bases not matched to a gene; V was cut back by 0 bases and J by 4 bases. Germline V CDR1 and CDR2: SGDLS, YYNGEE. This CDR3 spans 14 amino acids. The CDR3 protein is CASSVAGGATEAFF. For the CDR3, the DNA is TGTGCCAGCAGCGTAGCAGGGGGTGCCACTGAAGCTTTCTTT. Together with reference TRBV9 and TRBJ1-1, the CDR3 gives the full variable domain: DSGVTQTPKHLITATGQRVTLRCSPRSGDLSVYWYQQSLDQGLQFLIQYYNGEERAKGNILERFSAQQFPDLHSELNLSSLELGDSALYFCASSVAGGATEAFFGQGTRLTVV.

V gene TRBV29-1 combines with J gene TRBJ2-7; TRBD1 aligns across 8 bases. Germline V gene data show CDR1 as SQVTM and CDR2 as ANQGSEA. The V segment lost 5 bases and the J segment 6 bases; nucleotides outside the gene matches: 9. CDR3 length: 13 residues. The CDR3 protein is CSVPGRGRGEQYF. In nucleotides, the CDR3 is TGCAGCGTTCCGGGCAGGGGGCGAGGCGAGCAGTACTTC.

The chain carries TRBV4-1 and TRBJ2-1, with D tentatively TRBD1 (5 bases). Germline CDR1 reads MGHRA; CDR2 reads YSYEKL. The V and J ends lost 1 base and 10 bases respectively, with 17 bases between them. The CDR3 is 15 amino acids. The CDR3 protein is CASSQGSQGSAEQFF. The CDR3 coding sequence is TGCGCCAGCAGCCAAGGATCTCAGGGAAGCGCCGAGCAGTTCTTC.

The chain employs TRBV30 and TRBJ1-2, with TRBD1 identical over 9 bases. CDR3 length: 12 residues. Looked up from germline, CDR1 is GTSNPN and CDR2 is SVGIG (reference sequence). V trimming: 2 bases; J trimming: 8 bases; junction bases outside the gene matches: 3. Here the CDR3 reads CAWSRDRAGYTF. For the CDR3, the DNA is TGTGCCTGGAGTCGGGACAGGGCAGGCTACACCTTC.

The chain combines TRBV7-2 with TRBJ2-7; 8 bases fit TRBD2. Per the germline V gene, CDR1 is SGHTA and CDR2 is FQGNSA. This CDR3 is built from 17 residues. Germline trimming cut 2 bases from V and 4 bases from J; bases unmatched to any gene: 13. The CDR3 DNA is TGTGCCAGCAGCTTACAATGGGGGACGGGGGGGCGTTACGAGCAGTACTTC. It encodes CASSLQWGTGGRYEQYF.

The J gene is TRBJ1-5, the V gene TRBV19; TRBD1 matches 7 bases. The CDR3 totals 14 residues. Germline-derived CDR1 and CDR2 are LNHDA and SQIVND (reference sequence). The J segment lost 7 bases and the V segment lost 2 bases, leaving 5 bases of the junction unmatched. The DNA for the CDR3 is TGTGCCAGTAGTATATTACAGGGGCGGCAGCCCCAGCATTTT. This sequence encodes CASSILQGRQPQHF.

CDR3 coding DNA: TGTGCCAGCTCACCTTCGACTAGCGGGGACTACGAGCAGTACTTC. Its protein is CASSPSTSGDYEQYF. This rearrangement joins TRBV18 to TRBJ2-7, with 11 bases identical to TRBD2. The CDR3 consists of 15 residues. J was trimmed by 3 bases and V by 3 bases; bases with no gene match: 4. Germline loops: CDR1 KGHSH, CDR2 LQKENI.